This T cell receptor beta chain was observed in a study of blood T cells in healthy people across ages. Study-wide context: When template switching was applied, about one barcoded beta molecule was captured per two T cells. Study observations and caveats: The long-lived group displayed more naive CD4+ cells, plus higher diversity, than the aged donors did.

PCR was performed a second time for about 6 to 12 cycles using a sample-barcoded 5' primer and a J-beta primer mix. A single record per CDR3 protein comes from TCRdb applying MiXCR to the 5' RACE reads. The sample consists of about 900,000 distinct CDR3 sequences, 48% of them appearing once. Regarding this clonotype: Its cognate antigen is unknown.

The CDR3 is 13 residues long. Trimming removed 8 bases from V and 1 base from J, with 11 bases in between. The germline V gene encodes CDR1 WSHSY and CDR2 SAAADI. The sequence was collected from a man younger than 40 in good health. The source material was blood. The V gene is TRBV10-2, the J gene TRBJ2-5; D gene uncertain. This CDR3 is CASLSKVQETQYF. The DNA for the CDR3 is TGCGCCAGCCTGTCGAAAGTCCAAGAGACCCAGTACTTC.